This T cell receptor (beta chain) was recovered during a study of a mutant IDH1 vaccine in newly diagnosed glioma. As for the study in general: Antecedent treatment encompassed radiotherapy, temozolomide, or their combination; the majority received both.

Sample time point: week 47, end of study. In every dose of vaccine, 300 ug of mutant IDH1 20-mer peptide was given alongside topical imiquimod. New WHO grade 3 or 4 IDH1-mutant, ATRX-lost astrocytomas were present in all donors. Assay: immunoSEQ multiplex PCR; the TCRdb copy retains only in-frame clones and omits some. The top ten clones hold 3% to 3.5% of a sample with 58,000 or so clones, roughly 80% of them seen once. This clone was seen a handful of times. The antigen is unknown. The CDR3 has 15 amino acids. Germline V gives CDR1 SGHTA, CDR2 FQGTGA. Trimming took 2 bases from V and 2 from J, leaving 9 bases between them.

This clonotype originated in a woman aged 45-65 years with glioma. The sequenced sample was PBMCs, obtained from a glioma patient whose treatment included an IDH1 peptide vaccine. The chain uses TRBV7-3 and TRBJ2-2, with D maybe TRBD1 (7 bases). The CDR3: CASSLQGGNTGELFF. DNA for the CDR3: TGTGCCAGCAGCTTACAGGGGGGTAACACCGGGGAGCTGTTTTTT.